Following are 26 T cell receptor beta chains from one sample sequenced in a study of T cells in Graves' hyperthyroidism and ophthalmopathy. TCR beta CDR3 regions were amplified from RNA transcripts. First-round RT-PCR with HTBI primers amplified the TCR CDR3 region. MiXCR was run by TCRdb on the multiplex PCR reads, yielding one entry per CDR3 protein. The data contain roughly 300,000 distinct CDR3 sequences, approximately 15% of them seen just once; the ten biggest clones take up around 23%. Sequencing was done on a sample of blood. Receptors originate from a woman aged 30 to 39 with Graves' hyperthyroidism.

This clonotype showed up many times. The chain employs TRBV6-1 and TRBJ2-5; 7 bases are a match to TRBD1. CDR1 and CDR2 from the germline V gene are MNHNS and SASEGT. The V and J ends lost 8 bases and 2 bases, in that order; junction bases with no gene match: 8. The CDR3 length is 14 residues. The CDR3 bases are TGTGCCAGCGACAGGGTAGGGGGTCAAGAGACCCAGTACTTC. This sequence encodes CASDRVGGQETQYF.

The CDR3 is CASSSFGATILWANVLTF. The CDR3 DNA reads TGTGCCAGCTCGAGTTTCGGGGCTACTATACTTTGGGCCAACGTCCTGACTTTC. The chain carries TRBV6-1 and TRBJ2-6, with D perhaps assigned TRBD1 or TRBD2 (5 bases each). V lost 8 bases and J 5 bases, leaving 25 bases between the germline ends. Germline CDR1 MNHNS, CDR2 SASEGT. This CDR3 contains 18 residues.

This clonotype turned up a few times. The chain couples TRBV2 to TRBJ2-1; D is ambiguous. The germline V gene has CDR1 SNHLY and CDR2 FYNNEI. This CDR3 region has 13 residues. V lost 4 bases and J lost 9, with 13 bases in between. This CDR3 is CASSAGPQSEQFF. In DNA form, the CDR3 reads TGTGCCAGCAGTGCCGGGCCACAAAGTGAGCAGTTCTTC.

This clonotype was counted ten times or more. The DNA of the CDR3 is TGCAGTGCTAGTCCCAGCGGGAGCTACGAGCAGTACTTC. It yields the protein CSASPSGSYEQYF. The J gene is TRBJ2-7, the V gene TRBV20-1; TRBD2 matches at 8 bases. This CDR3 spans 13 amino acids. With V trimmed by 3 bases and J by 3 bases, 4 bases remained unmatched. Germline assignment: CDR1 DFQATT and CDR2 SNEGSKA (reference sequence).

This clonotype was seen at least ten times. The J gene is TRBJ2-1, the V gene TRBV2, with D possibly matching TRBD2 (5 bases). The CDR3 length is 12 residues. The germline CDR1 and CDR2 sequences are SNHLY and FYNNEI. The V gene lost 7 bases and the J gene lost 5 bases, with 9 bases spanning the gap. CDR3 DNA: TGTGCCAGCACCGGAGGACACAATGAGCAGTTCTTC. Protein: CASTGGHNEQFF.

As to this clonotype: A clone one base away is much larger, so this may be a read error. This sequence joins TRBV20-1 and TRBJ2-2; D uncertain. CDR1 is DFQATT, CDR2 SNEGSKA, per germline (reference sequence). Trimming cost V 2 bases and J 0 bases, with 7 bases left between them. CDR3 length equals 14 residues. DNA for the CDR3: TGCAGTGCTAGAAAGCGAGCGAACACCGGGGAGCTGTTTTTT. It codes for CSARKRANTGELFF.

The rearrangement joins TRBV3-1 to TRBJ2-1; D uncertain. Trimming took off 4 bases at V and 1 base at J, with 11 bases between the two ends. Germline loops: CDR1 LGHDT, CDR2 YNNKEL (reference sequence). CDR3 length: 15 residues. The CDR3 coding sequence is TGTGCCAGCAGCCGGATGGGTTCTTCCTACAATGAGCAGTTCTTC. Translation gives CASSRMGSSYNEQFF.

In its sample, this clonotype was seen a few times. The V call is TRBV10-3, the J call TRBJ2-1; unclear D gene. This CDR3 contains 14 residues. From germline, CDR1 is ENHRY and CDR2 SYGVKD. The V and J ends lost 4 bases and 8 bases respectively, with 15 bases between them. CDR3 nucleotide sequence: TGTGCCATCAGTGCTAGAAATCCGTTCGATGAGCAGTTCTTC. It translates to CAISARNPFDEQFF.

The chain has TRBV30 and TRBJ1-2; a weak D match, TRBD1 (6 bases). Trimming removed 4 bases from V and 3 bases from J, with 12 bases in between. CDR3 length: 13 residues. Germline CDR1 and CDR2: GTSNPN and SVGIG (reference sequence). CDR3 sequence (DNA): TGTGCCTGGACCGGACAGTTTGACTATGGCTACACCTTC. Its translation: CAWTGQFDYGYTF.

This chain joins TRBV6-1 and TRBJ2-2, with TRBD2 as a possible D gene (5 bases). Germline CDR1 is MNHNS and CDR2 is SASEGT. The CDR3 runs 14 residues. The V end lost 9 bases, the J end lost 7 bases, and 18 bases lay between the germline ends. CDR3 sequence reads: CASNAQTAGGELFF. CDR3 DNA: TGTGCCAGTAACGCACAAACGGCGGGCGGGGAGCTGTTTTTT.

Remarks on this clonotype: This may come from a read error, since a much larger clone is one base off. V gene TRBV7-8 combines with J gene TRBJ2-6; D remains unclear. Trimming stripped 3 bases from V and 2 bases from J, with 8 bases between. The CDR3 sequence is 15 residues long. Germline CDR1 SGHVS, CDR2 FQNEAQ. The CDR3 bases are TGTGCCAGCAGCTTTATCGGACCTGGGGCCAACGTCCTGACTTTC. Translating gives CASSFIGPGANVLTF.

This clonotype was counted ten times or more. This sequence joins TRBV6-2 or TRBV6-3 and TRBJ2-7; D may be TRBD1 or TRBD2 (5 bases each). Trimming pared 2 bases from V and 0 bases from J, leaving 14 bases between. The CDR3 runs to 16 residues. Germline V gene data show CDR1 as MNHEY and CDR2 as SVGEGT. For the CDR3, the DNA is TGTGCCAGCAGTTACGCATCCGGGGCCAACTCCTACGAGCAGTACTTC. Translation gives CASSYASGANSYEQYF.

This chain uses TRBV20-1 with TRBJ2-7; 9 positions agree with TRBD2. Germline-derived CDR1 and CDR2 are DFQATT and SNEGSKA (reference sequence). The CDR3 has 15 amino acids. Trimming took 6 bases from V and 3 from J; bases not matched to a gene: 12. This chain's CDR3 is CSARSLAGNFYEQYF. CDR3 coding DNA: TGCAGTGCCAGGTCTCTAGCGGGGAATTTCTACGAGCAGTACTTC.

This clonotype was counted at least ten times. The chain carries TRBV9 and TRBJ1-5; D gene unclear. Germline CDR1 reads SGDLS; CDR2 reads YYNGEE. The CDR3 runs 14 residues. V gave up 0 bases and J gave up 7 bases, with 11 bases separating them. The DNA of the CDR3 is TGTGCCAGCAGCGTAGGGTGGGGAGACCAGCCCCAGCATTTT. The encoded protein is CASSVGWGDQPQHF.

A note on this clonotype: Since a much larger clone is just one base distant, this may be a read error. The chain links TRBV20-1 to TRBJ2-7; D perhaps matches TRBD2 (6 bases). CDR1 and CDR2 from the germline V gene are DFQATT and SNEGSKA (reference sequence). V lost 7 bases and J lost 7, with 17 bases in between. CDR3 size: 12 residues. The CDR3 sequence is CSGRCRAGEQYF. DNA for the CDR3: TGCAGTGGACGATGCAGGGCGGGGGAGCAGTACTTC.

The chain links TRBV6-2 or TRBV6-3 to TRBJ2-1, with TRBD2 as a possible D gene (8 bases). The CDR3 runs 16 residues. Deletions cut 2 bases from V and 8 bases from J, with 19 bases between. Per the germline V gene, CDR1 is MNHEY and CDR2 is SVGEGT. CDR3 coding DNA: TGTGCCAGCAGTTACCAGGGGGGACTAGGGTCTCATGAGCAGTTCTTC. It specifies CASSYQGGLGSHEQFF.

In regard to this clonotype: Since a much larger clone is just one base distant, this may be a read error. V and J are TRBV20-1 and TRBJ1-1, with D possibly being TRBD1 (6 bases). Germline assignment: CDR1 DFQATT and CDR2 SNEGSKA (reference sequence). The CDR3 is 13 residues long. The CDR3, as DNA: TGCGGTGGGGGGCCACCCGGCCTAGACGAAGCTTACTTT. Amino acid sequence: CGGGPPGLDEAYF.

In its sample, this clonotype was seen many times. The chain recombines TRBV15 with TRBJ2-1; D remains unclear. Germline values: CDR1 LNHNV, CDR2 YYDKDF (reference sequence). There are 14 residues in the CDR3. V gave up 5 bases and J gave up 6 bases, with 14 bases separating them. CDR3 coding DNA: TGTGCCACCAGCGCCCGGGCCTCCAGCAATGAGCAGTTCTTC. It is translated as CATSARASSNEQFF.

This clonotype was observed many times. The J gene is TRBJ2-5, the V gene TRBV29-1; 13 bases fit TRBD2. CDR3 length: 16 residues. V was clipped by 5 bases and J by 0 bases; unmatched bases: 6. Germline CDR1 reads SQVTM; CDR2 reads ANQGSEA. CDR3 bases: TGCAGCGTTCAAAGAGGGACTAGCGGGAACCAAGAGACCCAGTACTTC. This encodes CSVQRGTSGNQETQYF.

V and J are TRBV9 and TRBJ2-3, with TRBD2 as a possible D gene (5 bases). Germline assignment: CDR1 SGDLS and CDR2 YYNGEE. This CDR3 has 15 amino acids. V was trimmed by 3 bases and J by 1 base, leaving 12 bases between them. CDR3 loop: CASSGGSARTDTQYF. The CDR3 DNA reads as TGTGCCAGCAGCGGAGGTAGCGCGCGCACAGATACGCAGTATTTT.

This clonotype has at least ten counts. The V and J genes are TRBV5-8 and TRBJ2-7; a possible D gene is TRBD1 (7 bases). CDR3 size: 12 residues. Between the trimmed V and J ends, which lost 4 bases and 4 bases, there was a span of 9 bases. Germline V gene lookup returns CDR1 SGHTS and CDR2 YDEGEE. In DNA, the CDR3 is TGTGCCAGCAGCGCGGGACAGTACGAGCAGTACTTC. It encodes CASSAGQYEQYF.

This clonotype was detected ten times or more. The V and J genes are TRBV29-1 and TRBJ2-2; 7 bases agree with TRBD2. CDR1 and CDR2 (germline): SQVTM, ANQGSEA. The V and J ends lost 4 bases and 7 bases, in that order; junction bases with no gene match: 9. The CDR3 is 14 residues long. The CDR3: CSVALAGVGGELFF. The CDR3 nucleotides read TGCAGCGTTGCTCTGGCGGGAGTCGGCGGGGAGCTGTTTTTT.

In its sample, this clonotype was seen a few times. CDR3 sequence reads: CASIQGPYNEQFF. For the CDR3, the DNA is TGTGCCAGCATCCAGGGACCCTACAATGAGCAGTTCTTC. V and J are TRBV28 and TRBJ2-1, with D perhaps being TRBD1 or TRBD2 (5 bases each). The V end lost 7 bases, the J end lost 2 bases, and 9 bases lay between the germline ends. The CDR3 consists of 13 residues. The germline CDR1 and CDR2 sequences are MDHEN and SYDVKM.

This clonotype showed up many times. As DNA, the CDR3 is TGTGCCAGCAGTTTGCTAGGGACTGATTACGAGCAGTACTTC. This codes for CASSLLGTDYEQYF. This chain uses TRBV6-5 with TRBJ2-7; perhaps TRBD2 as D (6 bases). The CDR3 totals 14 residues. CDR1 is MNHEY and CDR2 is SVGAGI in the germline V gene. Trimming removed 4 bases at V and 4 bases at J, with 14 bases between.

The chain combines TRBV27 with TRBJ2-2; D gene unclear. Between the trimmed V and J ends, which lost 7 bases and 3 bases, there was a span of 12 bases. The germline V gene has CDR1 MNHEY and CDR2 SMNVEV (reference sequence). CDR3 length: 14 amino acids. This CDR3 is CASKDISDTGELFF. The CDR3 coding sequence is TGTGCCAGCAAAGACATTTCGGACACCGGGGAGCTGTTTTTT.

Many counts were recorded for this clonotype. This chain joins TRBV12-3 or TRBV12-4 and TRBJ2-1, with a tentative D call TRBD2 (6 bases). Between the trimmed V and J ends, which lost 5 bases and 5 bases, there was a span of 19 bases. This CDR3 region has 16 residues. This CDR3 reads CASSRSWMREDNEQFF. The CDR3 DNA is TGTGCCAGCAGTCGTTCTTGGATGCGGGAAGACAATGAGCAGTTCTTC.